This T cell receptor beta chain was identified in a study of T cell repertoires in cytomegalovirus infection. Findings and limits, study-wide: In two of eight donors, the top clonotype was HLA-C-restricted CMV-specific.

Germline-derived CDR1 and CDR2 are SGHAT and FQNNGV. This CDR3 is built from 15 residues. In regard to this clonotype: Antigen unknown. The junction and the germline gene differ at one end; a read error may be behind it.

TCRdb used MiXCR to reprocess the reads, holding one entry per CDR3 protein. The sample holds some 920,000 distinct CDR3 sequences, roughly 30% seen once. The chain links TRBV11-2 to TRBJ2-1; 9 nucleotides align to TRBD2. The sequenced sample was cultured CD8+ T cells from PBMCs, obtained from culture after CMV antigen stimulation. The receptor comes from a human donor in good health (CMV status not recorded). Some clones in this sample may be carry-over from other donors' samples. This CDR3 reads CASSLRAGGLNEQLF. In DNA form, the CDR3 reads TGTGCCAGCAGCTTACGAGCGGGGGGTTTAAATGAGCAGCTCTTC.